This T cell receptor beta chain was captured in a study of T cell changes during pregnancy in multiple sclerosis. Here immunoSEQ multiplex PCR was the method, and the copy in TCRdb shows in-frame clones only, minus some. The sample has tens of thousands of clones; more than 90% are singletons. This CDR3 spans 16 amino acids. Germline V CDR1 and CDR2: MNHEY, SMNVEV (reference sequence). The V gene lost 4 bases and the J gene lost 3 bases, with 13 bases spanning the gap. The material was peripheral blood, obtained after pregnancy. The J gene is TRBJ1-6, the V gene TRBV27, with a tentative D call TRBD1 (5 bases). This sequence originates from a female donor in good health, enrolled as a control in a pregnancy study. The CDR3 protein is CASSYRGQGYNSPLHF. For the CDR3, the DNA is TGTGCCAGCAGTTATAGGGGCCAGGGCTATAATTCACCCCTCCACTTT.